This TCR beta chain is from a study of T cells in narcolepsy. Across the study: Patients with NT1 or NT2 and healthy control donors were enrolled.

Study findings and constraints: Same-patient CSF and blood CD4+ T cell clonotypes included HCRT-specific and TRIB2-specific autoreactive ones. Blood of same and different patients, but not healthy controls, reportedly held recurring autoreactive clonotypes.

Per germline, CDR1 LNHDA and CDR2 SQIVND (reference sequence). V lost 3 bases and J 1 base, leaving 7 bases between the germline ends. The CDR3 has 13 residues. As for this clone: Its antigen is not identified.

Here immunoSEQ multiplex PCR was the method, and the copy in TCRdb shows in-frame clones only, minus some. The top ten hold 1% to 1.5% of the sample, which has about 40,000 clones, around 88% seen once. Input material: CD45RA- memory CD4+ T cells from PBMCs. This sequence originates from a human donor with narcolepsy. The J gene is TRBJ2-7, the V gene TRBV19; no reliable D call. CDR3 nucleotide sequence: TGTGCCAGTAGTATGTCGGCGTCCTACGAGCAGTACTTC. Amino acids: CASSMSASYEQYF.